Listed here are 3 T cell receptor beta chains from one sample, sequenced in a study of Graves' ophthalmopathy and Graves' hyperthyroidism. Amplified material comprised TCR beta CDR3 regions derived from RNA transcripts. Second-round multiplex PCR came after a first-round RT-PCR that employed HTBI primers. TCRdb re-called the multiplex PCR reads with MiXCR, one entry per CDR3 protein. The table includes more than 150,000 distinct CDR3 sequences, around two fifths detected once. Specimen: peripheral blood. These receptors originate from a woman in her thirties or forties with Graves' ophthalmopathy.

Ten or more counts support this clonotype. The chain uses TRBV10-3 and TRBJ2-5, with D unresolved. The V end lost 4 bases, the J end lost 5 bases, and 14 bases lay between the germline ends. This CDR3 comprises 14 residues. Germline V gene data show CDR1 as ENHRY and CDR2 as SYGVKD. The CDR3 spells CAISGYESRETQYF. The CDR3 nucleotides read TGTGCCATCAGTGGGTATGAGTCCAGGGAGACCCAGTACTTC.

There are many counts of this clonotype. The chain employs TRBV11-2 and TRBJ1-1; D unclear. V was shortened by 5 bases and J by 3 bases, with 16 bases between the two germline ends. The CDR3 runs to 15 residues. The germline CDR1 and CDR2 sequences are SGHAT and FQNNGV. In DNA, the CDR3 is TGTGCCAGCAGCCCCTTCGTCGGGCCGTACACTGAAGCTTTCTTT. Amino acids: CASSPFVGPYTEAFF.

This clonotype was recorded many times. The chain joins TRBV12-3 or TRBV12-4 to TRBJ1-5; possible D gene TRBD1, 5 bases. The CDR3 extends over 13 amino acids. V dropped 4 bases and J dropped 7 bases, with 11 bases sitting between them. CDR3 coding DNA: TGTGCCAGCAGTTATGGGGGGGGACAGCCCCAGCATTTT. Translation: CASSYGGGQPQHF.